This entry lists 4 T cell receptor beta chains sequenced from one sample in a study of T cell repertoires in cytomegalovirus infection. TCRdb processed the reads anew with MiXCR; each CDR3 protein has one entry. The data show about 440,000 distinct CDR3 sequences, roughly 31% seen once. Sample: PBMCs. The receptors derive from a human donor in good health (CMV status not recorded). Some clones in this sample may be carry-over from other donors' samples.

This clonotype has ten or more counts. This chain joins TRBV7-6 and TRBJ1-5; D unresolved. This CDR3 has 14 residues. Germline V gene data show CDR1 as SGHVS and CDR2 as FNYEAQ. V was clipped by 1 base and J by 9 bases, with 13 bases between them. The CDR3 loop reads CASSLGGEGLPQHF. CDR3 nucleotides: TGTGCCAGCAGCTTAGGTGGGGAGGGCTTGCCCCAGCATTTT.

This clonotype was counted at least ten times. J is TRBJ2-1 and V is TRBV4-1; 7 bases fit TRBD1. The trim removed 3 bases at V and 3 bases at J, leaving 8 bases unmatched. Looked up from germline, CDR1 is MGHRA and CDR2 is YSYEKL. The CDR3 totals 16 residues. The CDR3 nucleotides read TGCGCCAGCAGCCACTTCGAGGGGGCCAACTACAATGAGCAGTTCTTC. This sequence encodes CASSHFEGANYNEQFF.

In the case of this clonotype: The junction departs from germline at one end; a sequencing error may be responsible. The chain carries TRBV28 and TRBJ1-1; D is undetermined. The V gene's germline CDR1 is MDHEN and CDR2 SYDVKM. The CDR3 length is 13 residues. CDR3 sequence: CASRPLGDTEACF. As DNA, the CDR3 is TGTGCCAGCAGACCCCTCGGAGACACTGAAGCTTGCTTT.

This chain joins TRBV27 and TRBJ2-7; the match to TRBD2 covers 11 bases. The V segment lost 3 bases and the J segment 6 bases; nucleotides outside the gene matches: 4. The CDR3 is made up of 14 amino acids. Per germline, CDR1 MNHEY and CDR2 SMNVEV (reference sequence). The CDR3 sequence is CASSFSGGAFEQYF. The CDR3 DNA sequence: TGTGCCAGCAGTTTTAGCGGGGGGGCCTTCGAGCAGTACTTC.